One and the same sample provided the 15 T cell receptor beta chains below, sequenced in a study of blood T cell repertoires in COVID-19. This table comes from immunoSEQ multiplex PCR, and its TCRdb copy is limited to in-frame clones, with some not included. The repertoire includes around 230,000 clones, more than 85% of them detected once, and roughly 0.7% sits in the top ten. Sequences were obtained from peripheral blood. The source is a man aged 35-49 years with acute or convalescent COVID-19.

V usage is TRBV19 and J usage is TRBJ1-5, with D perhaps TRBD1 (6 bases). Germline V gives CDR1 LNHDA, CDR2 SQIVND (reference sequence). The CDR3 length is 14 residues. V lost 2 bases and J lost 5, with 10 bases in between. CDR3 sequence (DNA): TGTGCCAGTAGTATATGGGAGGGGGATCAGCCCCAGCATTTT. Translating it yields CASSIWEGDQPQHF.

The V call is TRBV10-1, the J call TRBJ2-7; 8 nucleotides agree with TRBD1. The V and J ends lost 3 bases and 3 bases, in that order; junction bases with no gene match: 1. The CDR3 extends over 13 amino acids. Per the germline V gene, CDR1 is WNHNN and CDR2 is SYGVQD (reference sequence). The CDR3 loop reads CASSDTGGYEQYF. CDR3 coding DNA: TGCGCCAGCAGTGATACAGGGGGCTACGAGCAGTACTTC.

This clone was detected only once. The rearrangement uses TRBV5-1 and TRBJ2-7; 8 nucleotides agree with TRBD1. Per the germline V gene, CDR1 is SGHRS and CDR2 is YFSETQ. V dropped 1 base and J dropped 4; count of bases not matched to a gene: 13. The CDR3 contains 17 residues. The CDR3 DNA reads as TGCGCCAGCAGCTTGAGCCTCGAGGCAGGGGGCGTTTACGAGCAGTACTTC. This gives the protein CASSLSLEAGGVYEQYF.

The rearrangement uses TRBV10-3 and TRBJ1-1; D ambiguous. Per germline, CDR1 ENHRY and CDR2 SYGVKD. This CDR3 is built from 14 residues. V was trimmed by 3 bases and J by 0 bases, leaving 8 bases between them. Here the CDR3 reads CAISDQLMNTEAFF. The CDR3 nucleotides are TGTGCCATCAGTGACCAACTTATGAACACTGAAGCTTTCTTT.

The V call is TRBV5-1, the J call TRBJ2-6; maybe TRBD1 (6 bases). The V gene lost 3 bases and the J gene lost 1 base, with 11 bases spanning the gap. The CDR3 contains 16 residues. Germline V gene sequence: CDR1 SGHRS, CDR2 YFSETQ. The CDR3 reads CASSSRDISGANVLTF. The CDR3 DNA reads as TGCGCCAGCAGCTCCCGGGACATATCTGGGGCCAACGTCCTGACTTTC.

The chain couples TRBV2 to TRBJ1-3; D is unclear. Germline assignment: CDR1 SNHLY and CDR2 FYNNEI. Trimming pared 6 bases from V and 3 bases from J, leaving 6 bases between. CDR3 length: 12 residues. The CDR3 coding sequence is TGTGCCAGCAGCGTAGATGGAAACACCATATATTTT. Translation gives CASSVDGNTIYF.

The chain joins TRBV7-9 to TRBJ1-4; no firm D call. This CDR3 region has 13 residues. Trimming removed 5 bases at V and 10 bases at J, with 14 bases between. Germline CDR1 reads SEHNR; CDR2 reads FQNEAQ (reference sequence). CDR3 DNA sequence: TGTGCCAGCAGCCCCGGGTCCTTGGGAAAACTGTTTTTT. Translating it yields CASSPGSLGKLFF.

V and J are TRBV10-3 and TRBJ1-4, with TRBD1 matching over 7 bases. This CDR3 spans 13 amino acids. Trimming took 4 bases from V and 8 from J; bases not matched to a gene: 4. Germline CDR1 is ENHRY and CDR2 is SYGVKD. The CDR3 DNA reads as TGTGCCATCAGTGGACAGGGAGGAGAAAAACTGTTTTTT. It codes for CAISGQGGEKLFF.

This rearrangement joins TRBV19 to TRBJ1-1; D perhaps matches TRBD1 (6 bases). This CDR3 is 16 amino acids long. Germline CDR1 and CDR2: LNHDA and SQIVND (reference sequence). Deletions cut 5 bases from V and 4 bases from J, with 20 bases between. CDR3 residues: CASSSLSGERGTEAFF. The CDR3 coding sequence is TGTGCCAGTAGTTCCCTCTCAGGGGAACGGGGCACTGAAGCTTTCTTT. The whole variable domain, filled in from reference TRBV19 and TRBJ1-1, reads DGGITQSPKYLFRKEGQNVTLSCEQNLNHDAMYWYRQDPGQGLRLIYYSQIVNDFQKGDIAEGYSVSREKKESFPLTVTSAQKNPTAFYLCASSSLSGERGTEAFFGQGTRLTVV.

This rearrangement joins TRBV30 to TRBJ1-5; the match to TRBD1 covers 7 bases. With V trimmed by 2 bases and J by 4 bases, 2 bases remained unmatched. This CDR3 contains 13 residues. Germline V lookup: CDR1 GTSNPN, CDR2 SVGIG (reference sequence). The CDR3: CAWSRDSNQPQHF. The CDR3 DNA is TGTGCCTGGAGTCGGGACAGTAATCAGCCCCAGCATTTT.

The CDR3 DNA follows: TGTGCCAGCAGCCCAGACAATGAGCAGTTCTTC. This gives the protein CASSPDNEQFF. The rearrangement links TRBV7-2 to TRBJ2-1; D call uncertain. Deletions cut 5 bases from V and 5 bases from J, with 4 bases between. This CDR3 region has 11 residues. CDR1 is SGHTA and CDR2 is FQGNSA in the germline V gene.

This clone appeared a single time. This rearrangement joins TRBV5-8 to TRBJ1-2; 9 nucleotides agree with TRBD1. V dropped 0 bases and J dropped 0; count of bases not matched to a gene: 6. CDR3 length equals 17 residues. Germline CDR1 reads SGHTS; CDR2 reads YDEGEE. In DNA, the CDR3 is TGTGCCAGCAGCTTGGGTACAGGGGGCGTTCCTAACTATGGCTACACCTTC. Translating it yields CASSLGTGGVPNYGYTF.

V usage is TRBV19 and J usage is TRBJ2-3, with D possibly TRBD1 on 5 matching bases. This CDR3 spans 14 amino acids. Germline loops: CDR1 LNHDA, CDR2 SQIVND (reference sequence). V was pared by 1 base and J by 7 bases, with 12 bases between. CDR3 amino acids: CASSIGPGRNTQYF. CDR3 DNA sequence: TGTGCCAGTAGTATAGGGCCAGGGCGGAATACGCAGTATTTT.

Details on this clone: The sample contains more than one DNA sequence encoding this CDR3. The chain employs TRBV6-5 and TRBJ1-5; a possible D gene is TRBD1 (5 bases). Trimming stripped 6 bases from V and 5 bases from J, with 14 bases between. The CDR3 sequence is 14 residues long. The germline CDR1 and CDR2 sequences are MNHEY and SVGAGI. DNA for the CDR3: TGTGCCAGCAGGCTCCAGGGTCGTGATCAGCCCCAGCATTTT. Encoded protein: CASRLQGRDQPQHF.

The chain couples TRBV11-2 to TRBJ2-3; 7 nucleotides agree with TRBD2. The CDR3 is 16 residues long. V lost 2 bases to trimming and J lost 1 base; unmatched junction nucleotides: 6. Germline V gives CDR1 SGHAT, CDR2 FQNNGV. The DNA for the CDR3 is TGTGCCAGCAGCTTATTGGGGGGACTACGCACAGATACGCAGTATTTT. This codes for CASSLLGGLRTDTQYF.